Listed below are T cell receptor beta chains from one sample, sequenced in a study of control samples from healthy donors and cancer patients. Some clones are missing from TCRdb's copy, which holds only in-frame ones; the method was immunoSEQ multiplex PCR. This repertoire shows 55,000 to 70,000 clones, 90% found once; its top ten account for around 6%. The sequenced material came from PBMCs. Receptors were obtained from a man in his sixties with colorectal cancer. Both conserved end residues are part of each CDR3. The order of the fields is V gene, D gene, CDR3 length, CDR3 protein. A D gene is named only where the DNA matches it firmly.

TRBV4-1,TRBD1,14,CASNPRDRHYGYTF
TRBV5-4,TRBD2,13,CASGTSGNNEQFF
TRBV24-1,TRBD1,14,CATSDPYTTGRLHF
TRBV14,NA,13,CASSQSTREKLFF
TRBV5-1,TRBD1,14,CASSGGTGRAEQYF
TRBV9,NA,16,CASGRGSRMWDTEAFF
TRBV30,TRBD2,13,CAWSSGGYNEQFF
TRBV12-3/TRBV12-4,NA,13,CASTPVETDTQYF
TRBV7-9,NA,14,CASSLAVNIYEQYF
TRBV18,NA,14,CASSPQFSGNTIYF
TRBV10-2,NA,14,CASTDRKTTDTQYF
TRBV28,NA,12,CASSLARQPQHF
TRBV9,NA,14,CASSVEKSPGELFF
TRBV25-1,NA,14,CASSDRDGSYEQYF
TRBV12-3/TRBV12-4,NA,13,CASSFPLLGQQYF
TRBV28,NA,15,CASIGGDLNNQPQHF
TRBV18,NA,15,CASSSGRGYYNEQFF
TRBV27,NA,14,CASSPWGSPFGYTF
TRBV9,NA,14,CASSVGLLNNEQFF
TRBV7-8,NA,14,CASSLARAMGTQYF
TRBV5-1,TRBD2,15,CASSFGGNSYNEQFF
TRBV7-7,NA,15,CASSLTRAGTGSQYF
TRBV5-4,TRBD2,16,CASSTGLAGGPGELFF
TRBV4-1,NA,14,CASSQSFRVGEQYF
TRBV6-5,NA,12,CASSYQRGEQYF
TRBV7-3,NA,13,CASSLTGAGELFF
TRBV4-2,TRBD1,16,CASSQTGDRVSDEQFF
TRBV6-5,TRBD1,15,CASSSPGQGDSPLHF
TRBV9,TRBD2,16,CASSRSGLADTGELFF
TRBV3-1/TRBV3-2,NA,13,CASSQVSAYEQYF
TRBV7-6,TRBD1,16,CASSPRSEGATDTQYF
TRBV10-3,NA,14,CAIAGGPANEKLFF
TRBV19,NA,12,CASSGGVSEQFF
TRBV6-2/TRBV6-3,TRBD1,14,CASSPGQRTDTQYF
TRBV24-1,NA,15,CATSDHKAPQETQYF
TRBV3-1/TRBV3-2,NA,14,CASSQAQGQETQYF
TRBV28,TRBD1,15,CASRLQGIRAGELFF
TRBV21-1,NA,14,CVSTRQGHAYEQYF
TRBV13,NA,15,CASSKGGLSSYEQYF
TRBV5-1,NA,13,CASSLGDNHGYTF
TRBV11-2,NA,15,CASSLRSTRGYEQYF
TRBV4-2,NA,14,CASSQDPGNTEAFF
TRBV12-3/TRBV12-4,NA,13,CASSPGWDTEAFF
TRBV6-1,NA,12,CASSESGYEQYF
TRBV2,NA,19,CASSDLKGRGLRAKNIQYF
TRBV6-2/TRBV6-3,NA,16,CASSTRLGGYYNEQFF
TRBV9,TRBD2,16,CASSVGTSGTPRTQYF
TRBV7-9,TRBD2,17,CASSLAWTSASYNEQFF
TRBV24-1,NA,14,CATSDGRTYNEQFF
TRBV5-5,NA,13,CASSVGGLYEQYF
TRBV7-2,NA,18,CASSLFRPGDANTGELFF
TRBV6-5,TRBD1,14,CASSLRDSNYGYTF
TRBV16,TRBD1,15,CASSQSADRAVKQYF
TRBV9,NA,14,CASSAESGTGSFYF
TRBV10-3,NA,16,CAISESGITSTDTQYF
TRBV7-9,NA,17,CASSLGRAGARTDTQYF
TRBV12-3/TRBV12-4,NA,13,CASSFSTNTEAFF
TRBV6-4,NA,15,CASSPGAARTDTQYF
TRBV2,NA,12,CASSEDSGAQYF